The T cell receptor beta chain described here comes from a study of blood T cell repertoires in COVID-19. TCRdb's copy holds only in-frame clones and misses some; the assay was immunoSEQ multiplex PCR. The data contain roughly 250,000 clones, approximately 82% of them seen just once; the ten biggest clones take up over 1.5%. The CDR3 loop spans 16 amino acids. Germline CDR1 SNHLY, CDR2 FYNNEI. V was pared by 7 bases and J by 7 bases, with 12 bases of the junction left unmatched. This rearrangement joins TRBV2 to TRBJ2-1; 11 nucleotides align to TRBD1. The receptor's source is a woman older than 75 with acute or convalescent COVID-19. Sequenced input: peripheral blood. CDR3 nucleotide sequence: TGTGCCAGCAAGACGCTCGCCGGGACAGGGGGGAATGAGCAGTTCTTC. It translates to CASKTLAGTGGNEQFF.